Listed here are 25 T cell receptor beta chains from one sample, sequenced in a study of glioma-infiltrating T cells. Amplification of TCR alpha and beta CDR3 regions from RNA used iRepertoire nested multiplex PCR. In TCRdb, the multiplex PCR reads were re-called with MiXCR into one record per CDR3 protein. The data hold fewer than 200,000 distinct CDR3 sequences, with around 32% observed a single time. Sequencing was carried out using glioma tissue, nonneoplastic brain tissue, or PBMCs (not recorded which). These receptors all stem from a human donor with low-grade glioma or glioblastoma, undergoing nonglioma brain surgery, or in good health (not recorded which).

The chain joins TRBV18 to TRBJ1-4; D remains unclear. V lost 4 bases and J lost 0, with 9 bases in between. Looked up from germline, CDR1 is KGHSH and CDR2 is LQKENI. This CDR3 comprises 15 residues. CDR3 sequence reads: CASSQSPATNEKLFF. The CDR3 region has the DNA TGTGCCAGCTCACAATCTCCGGCAACTAATGAAAAACTGTTTTTT.

This clonotype was counted only a few times. The chain combines TRBV5-6 with TRBJ2-1; 14 nucleotides agree with TRBD2. The length of the CDR3 is 16 residues. The germline V gene encodes CDR1 SGHDT and CDR2 YYEEEE. Losses at the gene ends were 4 bases for V and 9 bases for J; bases not matched to a gene: 9. Here the CDR3 reads CASSRLAGGLQGEQFF. In DNA, the CDR3 is TGTGCCAGCAGCAGACTAGCGGGAGGGCTGCAAGGTGAGCAGTTCTTC.

The chain combines TRBV19 with TRBJ1-5; D perhaps matches TRBD1 (5 bases). Germline V lookup: CDR1 LNHDA, CDR2 SQIVND (reference sequence). Deletions cut 3 bases from V and 2 bases from J, with 14 bases between. The CDR3 sequence is 16 residues long. The CDR3 coding sequence is TGTGCCAGTAGTATCGGAGGGGAGGTGGGCAATCAGCCCCAGCATTTT. Encoded protein: CASSIGGEVGNQPQHF. Variable domain in full (rest from reference TRBV19 and TRBJ1-5): DGGITQSPKYLFRKEGQNVTLSCEQNLNHDAMYWYRQDPGQGLRLIYYSQIVNDFQKGDIAEGYSVSREKKESFPLTVTSAQKNPTAFYLCASSIGGEVGNQPQHFGDGTRLSIL.

The sample holds many counts of this clonotype. This chain links TRBV15 with TRBJ1-1; 7 bases fit TRBD1. The CDR3 is 15 amino acids. V trimming: 2 bases; J trimming: 2 bases; junction bases outside the gene matches: 5. The germline CDR1 and CDR2 sequences are LNHNV and YYDKDF (reference sequence). The CDR3 region is CATSRRQGPNTEAFF. CDR3 nucleotides: TGTGCCACCAGCAGACGACAGGGCCCTAACACTGAAGCTTTCTTT.

At least ten counts were recorded for this clonotype. V gene TRBV7-9 combines with J gene TRBJ2-3, with TRBD2 matching over 14 bases. The CDR3 has 16 amino acids. V lost 4 bases and J lost 6; bases outside the gene matches: 6. Germline CDR1 reads SEHNR; CDR2 reads FQNEAQ (reference sequence). The CDR3 region is CASSSQRLAGGDTQYF. As DNA, the CDR3 is TGTGCCAGCAGCTCGCAAAGACTAGCGGGAGGGGATACGCAGTATTTT. The full variable domain, with the rest looked up from reference TRBV7-9 and TRBJ2-3, is DTGVSQNPRHKITKRGQNVTFRCDPISEHNRLYWYRQTLGQGPEFLTYFQNEAQLEKSRLLSDRFSAERPKGSFSTLEIQRTEQGDSAMYLCASSSQRLAGGDTQYFGPGTRLTVL.

CDR3 nucleotides: TGTGCCAGCAGTTCCCCCGGGCTAGCGGGATCCAATGAGCAGTTCTTC. It yields the protein CASSSPGLAGSNEQFF. J is TRBJ2-1 and V is TRBV6-1; 9 bases fit TRBD2. Losses at the gene ends were 5 bases for V and 6 bases for J; bases not matched to a gene: 11. The CDR3 sequence is 16 residues long. CDR1 and CDR2 from the germline V gene are MNHNS and SASEGT.

The chain has TRBV5-1 and TRBJ2-1; tentative D call: TRBD1 (6 bases). Germline CDR1 reads SGHRS; CDR2 reads YFSETQ. The CDR3 loop spans 15 amino acids. V lost 1 base and J lost 6, with 14 bases in between. The CDR3 protein is CASSLQGPNCNEQFF. Written as DNA, the CDR3 is TGCGCCAGCAGCTTGCAGGGGCCCAATTGCAATGAGCAGTTCTTC.

This sequence joins TRBV18 and TRBJ1-2, with 8 bases matching TRBD1. From germline, CDR1 is KGHSH and CDR2 LQKENI. The J segment lost 2 bases and the V segment lost 7 bases, leaving 12 bases of the junction unmatched. The CDR3 covers 16 residues. The DNA for the CDR3 is TGTGCCAGCTTACCGGAATTGGGACAGGCAAACTATGGCTACACCTTC. This sequence encodes CASLPELGQANYGYTF.

This clonotype was detected ten times or more. The genes are TRBV7-2 and TRBJ1-4; D is ambiguous. The germline gives CDR1 SGHTA, CDR2 FQGNSA. With 2 bases removed from V and 8 bases from J, the gap between germline ends came to 12 bases. CDR3 size: 14 residues. The CDR3 spells CASSLTRGSEKLFF. For the CDR3, the DNA is TGTGCCAGCAGCTTAACTCGGGGAAGCGAAAAACTGTTTTTT.

Worth noting for this clonotype: It may be a read error: a sequence one base away is much more abundant. The chain is built from TRBV24-1 and TRBJ2-1; 11 positions agree with TRBD2. Germline loops: CDR1 KGHDR, CDR2 SFDVKD. With 4 bases clipped from V and 13 bases from J, the junction kept 17 bases outside the gene matches. There are 17 residues in the CDR3. The CDR3 DNA follows: TGTGCCACCAGTGACCCGGAGAGACAGATAGCGGGAGGGCCTCAGTTCTTC. It encodes CATSDPERQIAGGPQFF.

A remark on this clonotype: A single base separates this from a much larger clone, so it may be a read error. The J gene is TRBJ2-3, the V gene TRBV6-1; TRBD2 matches at 16 bases. Looked up from germline, CDR1 is MNHNS and CDR2 is SASEGT. V dropped 5 bases and J dropped 1; count of bases not matched to a gene: 9. This CDR3 is 19 amino acids long. The chain's CDR3 is CASSPTGTSGRARTDTQYF. Here the CDR3 DNA reads TGTGCCAGCAGTCCCACCGGGACTAGCGGGAGGGCGCGCACAGATACGCAGTATTTT.

The V and J genes are TRBV11-1 and TRBJ1-2; possible D gene TRBD1, 6 bases. CDR1 SGHAT and CDR2 FQDESV come from the germline V gene (reference sequence). Trimming pared 9 bases from V and 5 bases from J, leaving 25 bases between. CDR3 length: 16 amino acids. The DNA of the CDR3 is TGTGCCAGTGCTGAGGGGGGCCCCAGGGAGAAGTATGGCTACACCTTC. Translating it yields CASAEGGPREKYGYTF.

In DNA, the CDR3 is TGTGCCAGCAGGTTAAGACTGGAACAGGGGAAGAGAAACACCATATATTTT. Protein sequence: CASRLRLEQGKRNTIYF. V is TRBV6-5 and J is TRBJ1-3; 7 bases agree with TRBD1. Trimming cost V 6 bases and J 5 bases; bases outside gene matches: 16. Germline V CDR1 and CDR2: MNHEY, SVGAGI. The CDR3 loop spans 17 amino acids.

As to this clonotype: This may arise from a read error, as a much more abundant clone is one base away. This chain links TRBV3-1 with TRBJ1-5; perhaps TRBD1 as D (5 bases). CDR1 is LGHDT and CDR2 is YNNKEL in the germline V gene (reference sequence). The CDR3 consists of 16 residues. The V gene lost 4 bases and the J gene lost 3 bases, with 16 bases spanning the gap. The CDR3 region has the DNA TGTGCCAGCAGCCGAGAATTCCGGGACCACAATCAGCCCCAGCATTTT. It codes for CASSREFRDHNQPQHF.

The rearrangement uses TRBV7-2 and TRBJ2-3; 7 nucleotides agree with TRBD2. The trim removed 4 bases at V and 3 bases at J, leaving 10 bases unmatched. This CDR3 region has 16 residues. Per the germline V gene, CDR1 is SGHTA and CDR2 is FQGNSA. The CDR3 nucleotides read TGTGCCAGCAGCTCTCAACTAGCGCGGGGAACAGATACGCAGTATTTT. This sequence encodes CASSSQLARGTDTQYF.

This clonotype was detected only a few times. This sequence joins TRBV5-1 and TRBJ2-3; D is unresolved. The CDR3 totals 17 residues. V shed 0 bases and J shed 0 bases, with 14 bases lying between them. Germline lookup yields CDR1 SGHRS and CDR2 YFSETQ. The DNA of the CDR3 is TGCGCCAGCAGCTTGGTACGACTTCTCCCCAGCACAGATACGCAGTATTTT. Translating gives CASSLVRLLPSTDTQYF.

Concerning this clonotype: A read error may be the cause here, since a much bigger clone is one base away. The chain has TRBV27 and TRBJ2-2, with D possibly called TRBD1 or TRBD2 (5 bases each). CDR3 length: 15 amino acids. Deletions cut 5 bases from V and 7 bases from J, with 17 bases between. The V gene's germline CDR1 is MNHEY and CDR2 SMNVEV (reference sequence). CDR3: CASSPNGGSVGELFF. In DNA form, the CDR3 reads TGTGCCAGCAGTCCAAATGGGGGATCGGTCGGGGAGCTGTTTTTT.

This clonotype was detected only once. A much larger clonotype is one base distant, so this may be a read error. The chain combines TRBV28 with TRBJ2-5; possible D gene TRBD2, 5 bases. The CDR3 runs to 16 residues. Deletions cut 4 bases from V and 3 bases from J, with 18 bases between. Germline V gene data show CDR1 as MDHEN and CDR2 as SYDVKM. CDR3 sequence (DNA): TGTGCCAGCAGTTCCCCGGGGATTAGTGGGGAAGAGACCCAGTACTTC. It is translated as CASSSPGISGEETQYF.

Comment on this clonotype: This could be a read error, since a much larger clone is one nucleotide away. V and J are TRBV29-1 and TRBJ2-7; the D is unclear. This CDR3 is 10 amino acids long. V dropped 6 bases and J dropped 7 bases, with 10 bases sitting between them. The germline V gene encodes CDR1 SQVTM and CDR2 ANQGSEA. For the CDR3, the DNA is TGCAGCGTCGGGTTTAATGAGCAGTACTTC. Translated: CSVGFNEQYF.

In its sample, this clonotype was seen many times. This CDR3 reads CASSPTGQGGSEAFF. CDR3 nucleotide sequence: TGTGCCAGCAGCCCCACCGGACAGGGCGGCTCTGAAGCTTTCTTT. The V and J genes are TRBV7-2 and TRBJ1-1; 8 bases match TRBD1. Per the germline V gene, CDR1 is SGHTA and CDR2 is FQGNSA. Germline trimming cut 5 bases from V and 6 bases from J; bases unmatched to any gene: 11. CDR3 length: 15 amino acids.

The rearrangement joins TRBV15 to TRBJ2-1, with 8 positions matching TRBD2. This CDR3 is built from 14 residues. V trimming: 11 bases; J trimming: 10 bases; junction bases outside the gene matches: 16. Germline lookup yields CDR1 LNHNV and CDR2 YYDKDF (reference sequence). The CDR3 protein is CAASSGLSSYEQFF. For the CDR3, the DNA is TGTGCCGCGTCTAGCGGGTTGAGCTCCTACGAGCAGTTCTTC. The full variable domain, completed using reference TRBV15 and TRBJ2-1, is DAMVIQNPRYQVTQFGKPVTLSCSQTLNHNVMYWYQQKSSQAPKLLFHYYDKDFNNEADTPDNFQSRRPNTSFCFLDIRSPGLGDTAMYLCAASSGLSSYEQFFGPGTRLTVL.

In this sample, this clonotype turned up many times. The CDR3 sequence: CASSQDRRARNIQYF. The CDR3 nucleotides are TGCGCCAGCAGCCAAGATCGCCGAGCACGCAACATTCAGTACTTC. This chain links TRBV4-1 with TRBJ2-4; D remains ambiguous. Trimming removed 0 bases at V and 7 bases at J, with 13 bases between. Germline-derived CDR1 and CDR2 are MGHRA and YSYEKL. There are 15 residues in the CDR3.

This clonotype was detected a few times. A much bigger clone sits one base away, suggesting this may be a read error. This chain joins TRBV7-3 and TRBJ2-1, with 7 bases fitting TRBD1. The CDR3 contains 13 residues. The germline gives CDR1 SGHTA, CDR2 FQGTGA. With V trimmed by 4 bases and J by 4 bases, 1 base remained unmatched. CDR3 DNA: TGTGCCAGCAGCTCGACAGGGTACAATGAGCAGTTCTTC. Amino acids: CASSSTGYNEQFF.

This clonotype was seen a single time. A much bigger clone sits one base away, suggesting this may be a read error. This rearrangement joins TRBV12-3 or TRBV12-4 to TRBJ1-3; the D gene is possibly TRBD1 (5 bases). The CDR3 sequence is 15 residues long. Trimming removed 9 bases at V and 0 bases at J, with 15 bases between. The CDR3 DNA reads as TGTGCCAGAAGTCCTACAGGCCGCTCTGGAAACACCATATATTTT. Protein sequence: CARSPTGRSGNTIYF.

The genes are TRBV7-2 and TRBJ2-7, with D hard to call. Germline V gene lookup returns CDR1 SGHTA and CDR2 FQGNSA. This CDR3 region has 16 residues. The V and J ends lost 0 bases and 0 bases respectively, with 12 bases between them. The CDR3 DNA sequence: TGTGCCAGCAGCTTAGCTGTTCAGAGACCCTCCTACGAGCAGTACTTC. Protein sequence: CASSLAVQRPSYEQYF.